The clone carrying this T cell receptor beta chain turned up a few times. What it binds is unknown. Using immunoSEQ multiplex PCR, the repertoire was profiled, and TCRdb retains in-frame clones only, with some absent. The table has 40,000 to 45,000 clones, roughly 90% seen once; the top ten hold 9.5% to 13%. This sample is drawn from a study of OX40 agonist ivuxolimab in advanced cancers. Overall study context: In this cohort, patients received ivuxolimab, an agonistic anti-OX40 (CD134) antibody. Recorded diagnoses for dose-escalation patients were hepatocellular carcinoma, melanoma, renal cell or head and neck cancer. Ivuxolimab was delivered to patients intravenously every 2 weeks at doses spanning 0.01 to 10 mg/kg. Study results and limitations: Clonal expansion among partial responders at 0.1-3.0 mg/kg ranked near the lowest.

Trimming pared 7 bases from V and 0 bases from J, leaving 7 bases between. The V gene's germline CDR1 is MNHEY and CDR2 SMNVEV (reference sequence). The CDR3 covers 14 residues. The starting material was CD4+ or CD8+ T cells sorted from blood, obtained in a trial of the OX40 agonist ivuxolimab. The clonotype was recovered from an adult with an advanced solid tumor such as melanoma, head and neck, liver or kidney cancer. The gene calls are TRBV27 and TRBJ1-6; D is ambiguous. The CDR3 reads CASKWSSYNSPLHF. CDR3 nucleotides: TGTGCCAGCAAATGGAGCTCCTATAATTCACCCCTCCACTTT.